What follows are 27 T cell receptor beta chains derived from one specimen sequenced in a study of human T cells and chemical hapten exposure. One entry per CDR3 protein results from TCRdb running MiXCR on the RACE reads. The repertoire holds more than 95,000 distinct CDR3 sequences, with 27% as singletons. Time point denoted: patch test 3, about 24 weeks after DPC sensitization. Treatment denoted: therapeutic diphenylcyclopropenone sensitization with weekly scalp DPC. The material was whole blood, obtained in connection with sensitization to the hapten diphenylcyclopropenone (DPC). These receptors were obtained from a man aged 40-55 years with alopecia areata. Some clones in this sample may be carry-over from other donors' samples.

The genes are TRBV28 and TRBJ1-4; no reliable D call. Deletions cut 5 bases from V and 13 bases from J, with 23 bases between. The CDR3 loop spans 15 amino acids. CDR1 is MDHEN and CDR2 is SYDVKM in the germline V gene. Written as DNA, the CDR3 is TGTGCCAGCAGTCGTCTCCCCATCCGTTCGCAAAGACTGTTTTTT. Protein sequence: CASSRLPIRSQRLFF.

The gene calls are TRBV7-2 and TRBJ2-3, with a possible D match to TRBD2 (6 bases). CDR1 SGHTA and CDR2 FQGNSA come from the germline V gene. The CDR3 is 14 amino acids. Trimming removed 7 bases from V and 2 bases from J, with 13 bases in between. CDR3 sequence reads: CASIAVEHTDTQYF. The CDR3 DNA reads as TGTGCCAGCATAGCGGTAGAGCACACAGATACGCAGTATTTT.

This chain connects TRBV12-3 or TRBV12-4 to TRBJ1-1; no reliable D call. With 6 bases removed from V and 5 bases from J, the gap between germline ends came to 13 bases. The CDR3 length is 13 residues. CDR3 sequence reads: CASSPGRWTEAFF. The CDR3 coding sequence is TGTGCCAGCAGCCCTGGGAGATGGACTGAAGCTTTCTTT.

The chain uses TRBV20-1 and TRBJ2-7; TRBD2 aligns across 9 bases. J gave up 3 bases and V 5 bases, and 14 bases lay outside the gene matches. CDR3 size: 16 residues. Per germline, CDR1 DFQATT and CDR2 SNEGSKA (reference sequence). CDR3 nucleotide sequence: TGCAGTGCTGTGACACTAGCGGGCGATAAAAGCTACGAGCAGTACTTC. Protein sequence: CSAVTLAGDKSYEQYF.

The chain carries TRBV7-8 and TRBJ1-1; the D is unclear. Germline CDR1 is SGHVS and CDR2 is FQNEAQ. The CDR3 loop spans 11 amino acids. V lost 2 bases and J lost 5, with 3 bases in between. The DNA of the CDR3 is TGTGCCAGCAGCTTAAAGACTGAAGCTTTCTTT. Its translation: CASSLKTEAFF.

The chain's CDR3 is CSASAGPGEKLFF. For the CDR3, the DNA is TGCAGTGCTAGTGCGGGGCCCGGTGAAAAACTGTTTTTT. The V call is TRBV20-1, the J call TRBJ1-4; TRBD1 is a possible D gene (5 bases). The CDR3 has 13 amino acids. CDR1 is DFQATT, CDR2 SNEGSKA, per germline (reference sequence). The V and J ends lost 3 bases and 7 bases respectively, with 12 bases between them.

This clonotype was observed many times. The V gene is TRBV4-3, the J gene TRBJ2-5; 11 positions match TRBD2. The CDR3 spans 16 residues. CDR1 and CDR2 from the germline V gene are LGHNA and YSLEER. The J segment lost 4 bases and the V segment lost 2 bases, leaving 6 bases of the junction unmatched. CDR3 residues: CASSQSLAGGGETQYF. DNA for the CDR3: TGCGCCAGCAGCCAATCTCTAGCGGGAGGAGGAGAGACCCAGTACTTC.

This clonotype was counted between two and nine times. The V gene is TRBV20-1, the J gene TRBJ2-3, with TRBD2 matching 8 bases. This CDR3 has 16 residues. The J segment lost 5 bases and the V segment lost 2 bases, leaving 12 bases of the junction unmatched. CDR1 and CDR2 (germline): DFQATT, SNEGSKA (reference sequence). The DNA for the CDR3 is TGCAGTGCTAGATCGGGAAAAGCGGGAGAGAGAGATACGCAGTATTTT. It encodes CSARSGKAGERDTQYF.

This clonotype appeared a few times. The V gene is TRBV20-1, the J gene TRBJ2-7, with 8 bases identical to TRBD1. Germline-derived CDR1 and CDR2 are DFQATT and SNEGSKA (reference sequence). This CDR3 contains 13 residues. V trimming: 6 bases; J trimming: 1 base; junction bases outside the gene matches: 5. The CDR3 loop reads CSALGQGSYEQYF. The DNA for the CDR3 is TGCAGTGCCCTAGGACAGGGATCCTACGAGCAGTACTTC.

J is TRBJ1-6 and V is TRBV28; no reliable D call. V shed 2 bases and J shed 9 bases, with 5 bases lying between them. Germline lookup yields CDR1 MDHEN and CDR2 SYDVKM. This CDR3 region has 12 residues. CDR3 amino acids: CASSLRSSPLHF. As DNA, the CDR3 is TGTGCCAGCAGTTTACGCTCTTCACCCCTCCACTTT.

In its sample, this clonotype was seen a few times. V and J are TRBV13 and TRBJ2-3; D is perhaps TRBD2 (6 bases). Germline CDR1 is PRHDT and CDR2 is FYEKMQ (reference sequence). The CDR3 has 15 amino acids. Deletions cut 7 bases from V and 2 bases from J, with 16 bases between. CDR3 loop: CASIRGAPNTDTQYF. CDR3 bases: TGTGCCAGCATCCGCGGGGCACCCAACACAGATACGCAGTATTTT.

The chain combines TRBV2 with TRBJ2-1; D is perhaps TRBD1 or TRBD2 (6 bases each). V was pared by 2 bases and J by 9 bases, with 17 bases between. CDR3 length: 15 amino acids. Germline V gene lookup returns CDR1 SNHLY and CDR2 FYNNEI. The CDR3: CASSETIGGLGEQFF. CDR3 sequence (DNA): TGTGCCAGCAGTGAAACTATTGGGGGGCTCGGTGAGCAGTTCTTC.

This chain connects TRBV28 to TRBJ1-5; 7 positions agree with TRBD1. Looked up from germline, CDR1 is MDHEN and CDR2 is SYDVKM. The CDR3 has 17 amino acids. J was trimmed by 4 bases and V by 0 bases; bases with no gene match: 9. The CDR3 sequence is CASSLWQGVGRNQPQHF. CDR3 sequence (DNA): TGTGCCAGCAGTTTATGGCAGGGGGTCGGTCGGAATCAGCCCCAGCATTTT.

This clonotype was seen a single time. V and J are TRBV28 and TRBJ1-5; weak D call: TRBD1 (5 bases). CDR1 and CDR2 (germline): MDHEN, SYDVKM. The CDR3 spans 14 residues. Between the trimmed V and J ends, which lost 7 bases and 9 bases, there was a span of 19 bases. In DNA form, the CDR3 reads TGTGCCAGCACCGTGACGGGGGTCAATAGGCCCCAGCATTTT. Translated: CASTVTGVNRPQHF.

V usage is TRBV12-3 or TRBV12-4 and J usage is TRBJ2-3; D is ambiguous. Trimming took 2 bases from V and 1 from J, leaving 13 bases between them. This CDR3 comprises 16 residues. CDR3 sequence: CASSLSFWYGTDTQYF. The CDR3 bases are TGTGCCAGCAGTTTAAGTTTTTGGTACGGCACAGATACGCAGTATTTT.

The V gene is TRBV7-2, the J gene TRBJ1-3; no definite D call. V was cut by 5 bases and J by 0 bases, with 11 bases left in between. This CDR3 region has 15 residues. Germline V gene lookup returns CDR1 SGHTA and CDR2 FQGNSA. CDR3 residues: CASSRRGDSGNTIYF. The CDR3 coding sequence is TGTGCCAGCAGCCGCCGGGGAGACTCTGGAAACACCATATATTTT.

This clonotype showed up just a few times. This sequence joins TRBV7-2 and TRBJ2-5, with 8 bases matching TRBD1. Germline CDR1 and CDR2: SGHTA and FQGNSA. CDR3 length: 15 residues. Germline trimming cut 3 bases from V and 3 bases from J; bases unmatched to any gene: 6. CDR3 DNA: TGTGCCAGCAGCTTGGCCCGGACAGGGAAAGAGACCCAGTACTTC. It yields the protein CASSLARTGKETQYF. Full variable domain (remainder filled in from reference TRBV7-2 and TRBJ2-5): GAGVSQSPSNKVTEKGKDVELRCDPISGHTALYWYRQSLGQGLEFLIYFQGNSAPDKSGLPSDRFSAERTGGSVSTLTIQRTQQEDSAVYLCASSLARTGKETQYFGPGTRLLVL.

The genes are TRBV25-1 and TRBJ2-7; no firm D call. Germline assignment: CDR1 MGHDK and CDR2 SYGVNS. The CDR3 consists of 14 residues. V was clipped by 6 bases and J by 6 bases, with 18 bases between them. The CDR3: CASRSVGRKREQYF. CDR3 nucleotides: TGTGCCAGCAGAAGTGTGGGCAGAAAACGCGAGCAGTACTTC.

This sequence joins TRBV7-8 and TRBJ2-3; no clear D. The germline V gene has CDR1 SGHVS and CDR2 FQNEAQ. The length of the CDR3 is 13 residues. The CDR3 nucleotides are TGTGCGCTCGGGCGGTCCAGCACAGATACGCAGTATTTT. The encoded protein is CALGRSSTDTQYF.

DNA of the CDR3: TGTGCCAGCAGCTTGGTCGGACCAGGGAATGAAAAACTGTTTTTT. It translates to CASSLVGPGNEKLFF. The chain joins TRBV5-5 to TRBJ1-4; possible D gene TRBD1, 5 bases. Germline CDR1 and CDR2: SGHKS and YYEKEE (reference sequence). The V end lost 0 bases, the J end lost 5 bases, and 11 bases lay between the germline ends. This CDR3 comprises 15 residues.

This clonotype was seen once. This rearrangement joins TRBV7-9 to TRBJ2-1, with 10 bases aligning to TRBD2. The CDR3 contains 16 residues. With V trimmed by 0 bases and J by 7 bases, 6 bases remained unmatched. Looked up from germline, CDR1 is SEHNR and CDR2 is FQNEAQ (reference sequence). Here the CDR3 reads CASSLAEREGRNEQFF. DNA for the CDR3: TGTGCCAGCAGCTTAGCTGAGCGGGAGGGCCGTAATGAGCAGTTCTTC.

This chain uses TRBV6-5 with TRBJ2-3, with no clear D. The CDR3 totals 13 residues. V gave up 5 bases and J gave up 5 bases, with 11 bases separating them. Germline V gene lookup returns CDR1 MNHEY and CDR2 SVGAGI. CDR3 coding DNA: TGTGCCAGCAGTCCACGCTGGGGAGATACGCAGTATTTT. Amino acid sequence: CASSPRWGDTQYF.

The chain links TRBV5-1 to TRBJ1-1; the match to TRBD1 covers 9 bases. This CDR3 contains 15 residues. The V gene's germline CDR1 is SGHRS and CDR2 YFSETQ. J gave up 2 bases and V 3 bases, and 5 bases lay outside the gene matches. CDR3 DNA: TGCGCCAGCAGCTGGGAGACAGGGGGAAACACTGAAGCTTTCTTT. Protein: CASSWETGGNTEAFF.

This clonotype has just a few counts. V is TRBV13 and J is TRBJ2-1; maybe TRBD2 (6 bases). With 2 bases removed from V and 10 bases from J, the gap between germline ends came to 9 bases. The germline V gene has CDR1 PRHDT and CDR2 FYEKMQ (reference sequence). This CDR3 has 12 amino acids. CDR3 nucleotides: TGTGCCAGCAGCTTACTAGGAGGGGAGCAGTTCTTC. It is translated as CASSLLGGEQFF.

V is TRBV7-2 and J is TRBJ2-5; TRBD2 aligns across 12 bases. CDR1 is SGHTA and CDR2 is FQGNSA in the germline V gene. The CDR3 loop spans 20 amino acids. The V segment lost 4 bases and the J segment 5 bases; nucleotides outside the gene matches: 20. The CDR3 region is CASSYKRGILAGGPEETQYF. CDR3 DNA: TGTGCCAGCAGCTACAAAAGGGGGATCCTAGCGGGAGGGCCCGAGGAGACCCAGTACTTC.

The rearrangement uses TRBV2 and TRBJ2-2, with 9 positions matching TRBD2. Germline V gene lookup returns CDR1 SNHLY and CDR2 FYNNEI. V was clipped by 6 bases and J by 6 bases; unmatched bases: 11. The CDR3 covers 16 residues. The CDR3 sequence is CASSRASGITAGELFF. The DNA of the CDR3 is TGTGCCAGCAGCAGGGCTAGCGGGATAACGGCCGGGGAGCTGTTTTTT. Full variable domain (outside the CDR3, taken from reference TRBV2 and TRBJ2-2): EPEVTQTPSHQVTQMGQEVILRCVPISNHLYFYWYRQILGQKVEFLVSFYNNEISEKSEIFDDQFSVERPDGSNFTLKIRSTKLEDSAMYFCASSRASGITAGELFFGEGSRLTVL.

This chain links TRBV6-1 with TRBJ1-1, with D possibly TRBD1 on 5 matching bases. The CDR3 sequence is 13 residues long. Between the trimmed V and J ends, which lost 4 bases and 4 bases, there was a span of 10 bases. Germline CDR1 MNHNS, CDR2 SASEGT. CDR3 sequence (DNA): TGTGCCAGCAGTGTCGGGGCAGGCACTGAAGCTTTCTTT. Translation gives CASSVGAGTEAFF.